This T cell receptor (beta chain) was recorded in a study of response to subunit inactivated influenza vaccine. Overall study results and limits: After each seasonal influenza vaccination, few new T cells are recruited, the authors suggested.

MiXCR, run by TCRdb on the RT-PCR reads, gives a single entry per CDR3 protein. The data show over 300,000 distinct CDR3 sequences, 20% to 25% seen once. This clonotype appeared a few times. Its antigen is not known. The CDR3 totals 16 residues. Germline CDR1 and CDR2: LGHNA and YNFKEQ. V trimming: 2 bases; J trimming: 4 bases; junction bases outside the gene matches: 8. This clonotype originated in a man between 50 and 69 years old who received an inactivated influenza vaccine. The rearrangement uses TRBV4-2 and TRBJ2-3, with 8 positions matching TRBD1. The sequenced sample was PBMCs from blood, obtained 21 months after vaccination. The CDR3 sequence: CASSQRVQGGADTQYF. CDR3 nucleotides: TGTGCCAGCAGCCAAAGGGTACAGGGGGGAGCAGATACGCAGTATTTT.